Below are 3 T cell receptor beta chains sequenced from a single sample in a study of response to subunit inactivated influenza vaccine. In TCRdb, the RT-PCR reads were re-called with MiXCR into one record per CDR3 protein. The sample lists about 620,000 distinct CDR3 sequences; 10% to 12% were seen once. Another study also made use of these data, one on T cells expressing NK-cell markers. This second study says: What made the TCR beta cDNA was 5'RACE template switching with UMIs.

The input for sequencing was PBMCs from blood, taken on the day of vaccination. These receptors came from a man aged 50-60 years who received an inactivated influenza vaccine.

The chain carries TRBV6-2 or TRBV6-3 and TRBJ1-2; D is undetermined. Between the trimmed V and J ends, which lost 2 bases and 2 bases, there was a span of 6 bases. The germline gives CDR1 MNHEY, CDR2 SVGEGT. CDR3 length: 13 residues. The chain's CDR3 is CASSYDNNYGYTF. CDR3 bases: TGTGCCAGCAGTTACGACAACAACTATGGCTACACCTTC.

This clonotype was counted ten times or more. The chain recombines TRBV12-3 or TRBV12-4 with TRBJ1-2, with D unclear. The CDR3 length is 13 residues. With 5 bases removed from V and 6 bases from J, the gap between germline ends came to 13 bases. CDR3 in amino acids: CASSPTRTHGYTF. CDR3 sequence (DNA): TGTGCCAGCAGTCCGACCCGGACTCATGGCTACACCTTC.

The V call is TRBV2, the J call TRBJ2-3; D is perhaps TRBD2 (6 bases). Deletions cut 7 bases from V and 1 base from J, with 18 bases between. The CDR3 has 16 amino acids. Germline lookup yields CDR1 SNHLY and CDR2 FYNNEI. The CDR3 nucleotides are TGTGCCAGCATGCTAGCGAGGAGGCCCCGCACAGATACGCAGTATTTT. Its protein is CASMLARRPRTDTQYF.